Detailed here is one T cell receptor (beta chain). This entry belongs to a study of Ad26.COV2.S vaccination and SARS-CoV-2 variants. Trimming took 2 bases from V and 2 from J, leaving 10 bases between them. The V gene's germline CDR1 is MNHEY and CDR2 SMNVEV (reference sequence). CDR3 length: 15 amino acids. Treatment indicated: some 19 received Ad26.COV2.S at low or high dose, single or two shots; about five received placebo; per-sample allocation not given. After the first vaccine or placebo injection, samples were drawn on day 63. Libraries were prepared by immunoSEQ multiplex PCR; TCRdb keeps only in-frame clonotypes and omits some of them. This repertoire shows 350,000 to 500,000 clones, 80% to 95% found once; its top ten account for less than 4.5%.

The chain combines TRBV27 with TRBJ2-1, with a weak D call TRBD2 (6 bases). The source was peripheral blood, collected in a trial of Ad26.COV2.S vaccine versus placebo. The clonotype comes from a person between 18 and 60 years old who received the Ad26.COV2.S COVID-19 vaccine or a placebo. CDR3 loop: CASSLVREAYNEQFF. The CDR3 DNA reads TGTGCCAGCAGTTTAGTTAGGGAGGCCTACAATGAGCAGTTCTTC.